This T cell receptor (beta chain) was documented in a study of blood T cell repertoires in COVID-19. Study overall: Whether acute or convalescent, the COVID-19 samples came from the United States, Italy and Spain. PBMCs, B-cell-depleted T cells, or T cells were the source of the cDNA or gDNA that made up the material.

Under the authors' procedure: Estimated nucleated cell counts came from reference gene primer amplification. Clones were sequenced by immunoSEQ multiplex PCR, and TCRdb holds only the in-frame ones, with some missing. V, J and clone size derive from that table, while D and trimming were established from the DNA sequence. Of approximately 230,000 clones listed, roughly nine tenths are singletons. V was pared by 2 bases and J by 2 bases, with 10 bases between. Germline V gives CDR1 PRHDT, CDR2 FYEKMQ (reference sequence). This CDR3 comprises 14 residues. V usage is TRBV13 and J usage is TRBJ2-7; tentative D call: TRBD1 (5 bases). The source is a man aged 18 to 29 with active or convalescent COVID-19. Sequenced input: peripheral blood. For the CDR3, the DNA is TGTGCCAGCAGCTTATCGGGCAGGGCCTACGAGCAGTACTTC. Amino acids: CASSLSGRAYEQYF.